This TCR beta chain was captured in a study of control samples from healthy donors and cancer patients. This clone was seen only once. Assay: immunoSEQ multiplex PCR; the TCRdb copy retains only in-frame clones and omits some. The sample lists 350,000 to 450,000 clones; roughly 90% were seen once. The CDR3 runs to 18 residues. Germline V gene lookup returns CDR1 MNHNY and CDR2 SVGAGI (reference sequence). V shed 5 bases, J shed 1 base, and the junction held 7 bases outside the gene matches. This sequence was found in a middle-aged man with head and neck cancer. Sequencing was carried out using PBMCs. The gene calls are TRBV6-6 and TRBJ2-1, with 14 bases aligning to TRBD2. CDR3 loop: CASSPGTSGGLSYNEQFF. In DNA, the CDR3 is TGTGCCAGCAGTCCCGGGACTAGCGGGGGCCTTTCCTACAATGAGCAGTTCTTC.